This T cell receptor beta chain originates from a study of blood T cell repertoires in COVID-19. On the study more broadly: Nucleic acid was either cDNA or gDNA, and it came from T cells, B-cell-depleted T cells, or PBMCs.

CDR3 length: 15 residues. Germline CDR1 reads MNHEY; CDR2 reads SVGAGI. V was clipped by 6 bases and J by 3 bases, with 14 bases between them. Seattle patient enrollment occurred during active infection, with longitudinal follow-up thereafter. Produced via immunoSEQ multiplex PCR; TCRdb's table is partial and in-frame only. The table lists approximately 200,000 clones, 94% of them singletons. This chain uses TRBV6-5 with TRBJ2-2; a possible D gene is TRBD1 (5 bases). This TCR came from a man aged 30 to 39 with COVID-19, enrolled during active disease. The sequencing input was peripheral blood. CDR3 sequence: CASSLVGAYTGELFF. CDR3 DNA: TGTGCCAGCAGCCTTGTAGGGGCGTACACCGGGGAGCTGTTTTTT.